The 31 T cell receptor beta chains below were found in one sample sequenced in a study of blood T cell repertoires in COVID-19 (dated by TCRdb to the early 2020s). Library creation used the immunoSEQ multiplex PCR assay. The immuneACCESS repertoire file appears here via TCRdb, limited to in-frame rearrangements. These files lack a portion of the clones; in checked studies, under half of the deficit traces to unresolved V genes, and the cause of the others is not known. The sample includes around 290,000 clones, with approximately 90% observed a single time. The ten biggest clones cover roughly 1.1% of the sample. Sequenced material: PBMCs or T cells enriched from blood (not recorded which). All receptors come from a woman aged 30 to 39 who had recovered from COVID-19.

This clone was counted once. This rearrangement joins TRBV19 to TRBJ1-5; 9 bases match TRBD1. V shed 8 bases, J shed 0 bases, and the junction held 11 bases outside the gene matches. The CDR3 is made up of 17 amino acids. Germline CDR1 reads LNHDA; CDR2 reads SQIVND (reference sequence). This CDR3 reads CASGRDRVMASNQPQHF. The CDR3 DNA reads as TGTGCCAGTGGACGGGACAGGGTGATGGCTAGCAATCAGCCCCAGCATTTT.

This sequence joins TRBV4-1 and TRBJ1-2; D is unresolved. Germline V CDR1 and CDR2: MGHRA, YSYEKL. This CDR3 contains 16 residues. V was shortened by 0 bases and J by 0 bases, with 11 bases between the two germline ends. The CDR3 DNA follows: TGCGCCAGCAGCCAAGATCTGTCAGGAACTAACTATGGCTACACCTTC. Amino acid sequence: CASSQDLSGTNYGYTF.

V usage is TRBV3-1 (or the pseudogene TRBV3-2) and J usage is TRBJ1-2; 7 nucleotides match TRBD1. In germline, CDR1 is LGHDT, CDR2 YNNKEL (reference sequence). The CDR3 spans 14 residues. The V segment lost 1 base and the J segment 6 bases; nucleotides outside the gene matches: 5. In DNA, the CDR3 is TGTGCCAGCAGCCAAGGGACAGGTTTTAATGGCTACACCTTC. Its translation is CASSQGTGFNGYTF.

This chain connects TRBV6-5 to TRBJ1-6; D possibly corresponds to TRBD1 (5 bases). CDR1 MNHEY and CDR2 SVGAGI come from the germline V gene. The length of the CDR3 is 14 residues. Trimming left V 5 bases short and J 6 bases short, with 11 bases between. The CDR3 coding sequence is TGTGCCAGCAGTCTCCGGGGGGGTAATTCACCCCTCCACTTT. Its protein is CASSLRGGNSPLHF.

The genes are TRBV18 and TRBJ1-4, with 8 bases lining up with TRBD1. The CDR3 is 14 amino acids. Germline CDR1 and CDR2: KGHSH and LQKENI. Trimming cost V 3 bases and J 6 bases; bases outside gene matches: 3. CDR3 bases: TGTGCCAGCTCACCTGAGACAGGGGATGAAAAACTGTTTTTT. It is translated as CASSPETGDEKLFF. The variable domain in full, with the rest retrieved from reference TRBV18 and TRBJ1-4, is NAGVMQNPRHLVRRRGQEARLRCSPMKGHSHVYWYRQLPEEGLKFMVYLQKENIIDESGMPKERFSAEFPKEGPSILRIQQVVRGDSAAYFCASSPETGDEKLFFGSGTQLSVL.

This chain links TRBV5-1 with TRBJ2-7; 13 bases fit TRBD2. Trimming took 0 bases from V and 4 from J; bases not matched to a gene: 4. This CDR3 is 16 amino acids long. Germline values: CDR1 SGHRS, CDR2 YFSETQ. CDR3 nucleotides: TGCGCCAGCAGCTTGGGACTAGCGGGAGGTTCTTACGAGCAGTACTTC. This gives the protein CASSLGLAGGSYEQYF. The whole variable domain, filled in from reference TRBV5-1 and TRBJ2-7, reads KAGVTQTPRYLIKTRGQQVTLSCSPISGHRSVSWYQQTPGQGLQFLFEYFSETQRNKGNFPGRFSGRQFSNSRSEMNVSTLELGDSALYLCASSLGLAGGSYEQYFGPGTRLTVT.

The chain joins TRBV27 to TRBJ2-7; 9 nucleotides line up with TRBD1. V trimming: 5 bases; J trimming: 2 bases; junction bases outside the gene matches: 1. This CDR3 region has 13 residues. CDR1 MNHEY and CDR2 SMNVEV come from the germline V gene (reference sequence). The CDR3 DNA reads TGTGCCAGCAGTAGACAGGGGGCCTACGAGCAGTACTTC. As protein: CASSRQGAYEQYF.

V is TRBV6-5 and J is TRBJ1-5; 7 nucleotides match TRBD1. The CDR3 extends over 12 amino acids. The germline gives CDR1 MNHEY, CDR2 SVGAGI. The junction had 9 bases not matched to a gene; V was cut back by 8 bases and J by 11 bases. CDR3 sequence: CASVLDRESQHF. The CDR3 coding sequence is TGTGCCAGCGTACTCGACAGGGAGTCCCAGCATTTT.

The chain joins TRBV5-1 to TRBJ2-7; 9 nucleotides line up with TRBD1. V was pared by 0 bases and J by 6 bases, with 7 bases of the junction left unmatched. CDR1 and CDR2 from the germline V gene are SGHRS and YFSETQ. The CDR3 covers 15 residues. In DNA, the CDR3 is TGCGCCAGCAGCTTGGAGGGACAGGGAAGCTCCGAGCAGTACTTC. Translated: CASSLEGQGSSEQYF.

This clone has only one observation. DNA of the CDR3: TGTGCCAGCTCCCGTGAGGCCAGGAACACTGAAGCTTTCTTT. Its protein is CASSREARNTEAFF. The chain joins TRBV6-5 to TRBJ1-1, with D uncertain. The germline V gene has CDR1 MNHEY and CDR2 SVGAGI. V was clipped by 8 bases and J by 1 base, with 14 bases between them. This CDR3 has 14 amino acids.

This chain links TRBV28 with TRBJ2-7; TRBD1 might be the D (6 bases). This CDR3 region has 15 residues. V was clipped by 3 bases and J by 2 bases, with 14 bases between them. The germline V gene encodes CDR1 MDHEN and CDR2 SYDVKM. Here the CDR3 reads CASSFRQALTYEQYF. CDR3 nucleotide sequence: TGTGCCAGCAGTTTCCGACAGGCCTTAACCTACGAGCAGTACTTC.

J is TRBJ2-1 and V is TRBV3-1 (or the pseudogene TRBV3-2), with 10 bases that match TRBD2. CDR3 length equals 17 residues. V lost 2 bases and J lost 3; bases outside the gene matches: 7. In germline, CDR1 is LGHDT, CDR2 YNNKEL (reference sequence). DNA for the CDR3: TGTGCCAGCAGCCAATTTTCCGGGACTAGCGACTACAATGAGCAGTTCTTC. Translating it yields CASSQFSGTSDYNEQFF.

This clone was counted a single time. The rearrangement links TRBV7-2 to TRBJ1-2, with a possible D match to TRBD1 (6 bases). V gave up 3 bases and J gave up 2 bases, with 10 bases separating them. The V gene's germline CDR1 is SGHTA and CDR2 FQGNSA. The CDR3 consists of 14 residues. The CDR3 reads CASSFNTGNYGYTF. DNA for the CDR3: TGTGCCAGCAGCTTCAATACAGGGAACTATGGCTACACCTTC.

The gene calls are TRBV3-1 (or the pseudogene TRBV3-2) and TRBJ1-3; TRBD1 is a possible D gene (6 bases). Between the trimmed V and J ends, which lost 4 bases and 0 bases, there was a span of 10 bases. This CDR3 is built from 15 residues. Germline values: CDR1 LGHDT, CDR2 YNNKEL (reference sequence). The CDR3 here is CASSLQGPSGNTIYF. For the CDR3, the DNA is TGTGCCAGCAGCCTACAGGGACCCTCTGGAAACACCATATATTTT.

V and J are TRBV7-9 and TRBJ2-3, with a weak D call TRBD2 (5 bases). Germline CDR1 is SEHNR and CDR2 is FQNEAQ (reference sequence). The CDR3 is 18 residues long. Trimming removed 4 bases at V and 0 bases at J, with 20 bases between. CDR3 amino acids: CASSSTQLERLSTDTQYF. The CDR3 nucleotides are TGTGCCAGCAGCTCCACGCAGCTGGAGCGACTAAGCACAGATACGCAGTATTTT. The variable domain in full, completed from reference TRBV7-9 and TRBJ2-3, reads DTGVSQNPRHKITKRGQNVTFRCDPISEHNRLYWYRQTLGQGPEFLTYFQNEAQLEKSRLLSDRFSAERPKGSFSTLEIQRTEQGDSAMYLCASSSTQLERLSTDTQYFGPGTRLTVL.

The J gene is TRBJ2-2, the V gene TRBV4-3; possibly TRBD1 for D (6 bases). The V and J ends lost 0 bases and 9 bases respectively, with 14 bases between them. The CDR3 consists of 15 residues. Germline CDR1 LGHNA, CDR2 YSLEER. This CDR3 reads CASSQDRGPTRELFF. CDR3 nucleotide sequence: TGCGCCAGCAGCCAAGACAGGGGACCTACACGGGAGCTGTTTTTT.

The chain uses TRBV5-1 and TRBJ2-7; 7 bases match TRBD2. The germline V gene has CDR1 SGHRS and CDR2 YFSETQ. There are 14 residues in the CDR3. The junction had 7 bases not matched to a gene; V was cut back by 4 bases and J by 3 bases. The CDR3 nucleotides are TGCGCCAGCAGCCCCGGACTAGTCGACTACGAGCAGTACTTC. Translation gives CASSPGLVDYEQYF.

J is TRBJ1-6 and V is TRBV28, with D unclear. This CDR3 spans 17 amino acids. Germline-derived CDR1 and CDR2 are MDHEN and SYDVKM. V dropped 4 bases and J dropped 6 bases, with 19 bases sitting between them. For the CDR3, the DNA is TGTGCCAGCAGTTCCCCTTGGCGGTTCGGAGGTAATTCACCCCTCCACTTT. Its protein is CASSSPWRFGGNSPLHF.

The chain recombines TRBV6-2 or TRBV6-3 with TRBJ1-6, with a weak D call TRBD1 (6 bases). CDR1 MNHEY and CDR2 SVGEGT come from the germline V gene. This CDR3 is 14 amino acids long. V lost 6 bases and J lost 7, with 13 bases in between. CDR3 bases: TGTGCCAGCAGCCGATACAGGGAGAATTCACCCCTCCACTTT. Protein sequence: CASSRYRENSPLHF.

CDR3 nucleotide sequence: TGTGCCAGCTCGGTCAGGGACAGGGCCCTTTCTGGCTACACCTTC. Translation gives CASSVRDRALSGYTF. J is TRBJ1-2 and V is TRBV28; 9 nucleotides line up with TRBD1. Looked up from germline, CDR1 is MDHEN and CDR2 is SYDVKM. The CDR3 is 15 amino acids. The ends lost 8 bases at V and 7 bases at J; junction bases unmatched: 14.

The chain is built from TRBV6-2 or TRBV6-3 and TRBJ1-2; the D is unclear. V lost 6 bases, J lost 6 bases, and 14 bases lay in between. The CDR3 covers 13 residues. Germline V gene data show CDR1 as MNHEY and CDR2 as SVGEGT. The CDR3 loop is CASSGWARNGYTF. CDR3 in DNA: TGTGCCAGCAGCGGGTGGGCACGGAATGGCTACACCTTC.

V is TRBV5-1 and J is TRBJ1-1, with D unclear. The CDR3 length is 13 residues. Trimming pared 2 bases from V and 2 bases from J, leaving 7 bases between. Germline V gene lookup returns CDR1 SGHRS and CDR2 YFSETQ. The CDR3 spells CASSFRQNTEAFF. CDR3 coding DNA: TGCGCCAGCAGCTTTAGACAAAACACTGAAGCTTTCTTT. Full variable domain (rest looked up from reference TRBV5-1 and TRBJ1-1): KAGVTQTPRYLIKTRGQQVTLSCSPISGHRSVSWYQQTPGQGLQFLFEYFSETQRNKGNFPGRFSGRQFSNSRSEMNVSTLELGDSALYLCASSFRQNTEAFFGQGTRLTVV.

The rearrangement links TRBV14 to TRBJ1-2; maybe TRBD1 (6 bases). Trimming removed 0 bases at V and 8 bases at J, with 13 bases between. The CDR3 has 14 residues. Germline assignment: CDR1 SGHDN and CDR2 FVKESK. As DNA, the CDR3 is TGTGCCAGCAGCCAAGATTACAGGGAAGGAGGCTACACCTTC. Protein: CASSQDYREGGYTF.

The chain combines TRBV28 with TRBJ1-4; possibly TRBD1 for D (6 bases). V lost 8 bases to trimming and J lost 7 bases, with 20 bases between them. The CDR3 sequence is 15 residues long. The germline gives CDR1 MDHEN, CDR2 SYDVKM. CDR3 region: CASRTPLDSGEKLFF. Here the CDR3 DNA reads TGTGCCAGCCGAACCCCCTTGGACAGTGGTGAAAAACTGTTTTTT.

The genes are TRBV5-4 and TRBJ2-7, with TRBD2 as a possible D gene (6 bases). The ends were cut back, 3 bases at V and 2 bases at J, with 15 bases in the middle. This CDR3 is built from 15 residues. Germline CDR1 is SGHNT and CDR2 is YYREEE (reference sequence). CDR3 in amino acids: CASSSNKGRTYEQYF. In nucleotides, the CDR3 is TGTGCCAGCAGCTCGAATAAGGGGAGGACCTACGAGCAGTACTTC.

V and J are TRBV7-9 and TRBJ2-1, with 14 positions matching TRBD2. Germline V gene data show CDR1 as SEHNR and CDR2 as FQNEAQ (reference sequence). The CDR3 runs 17 residues. V shed 5 bases and J 7 bases; nucleotides not matched to a gene: 10. The CDR3 sequence is CASSRPLGLAGENEQFF. DNA of the CDR3: TGTGCCAGCAGCCGTCCCCTGGGACTAGCGGGAGAGAATGAGCAGTTCTTC.

The V call is TRBV21-1, the J call TRBJ2-1; TRBD2, the D gene given by the table, was not confirmed from the DNA. TRBV21-1 is a listed pseudogene. CDR3 length: 14 amino acids. CDR3 in DNA: TGTGCCAGCAGCAAAACTAGCGGATACAATGAGCAGTTCTTC. Protein: CASSKTSGYNEQFF.

The rearrangement joins TRBV2 to TRBJ2-1, with D hard to call. The CDR3 consists of 15 residues. Per the germline V gene, CDR1 is SNHLY and CDR2 is FYNNEI. V dropped 2 bases and J dropped 4 bases, with 12 bases sitting between them. CDR3 DNA sequence: TGTGCCAGCAGTGAAACTAAAACTGTATACAATGAGCAGTTCTTC. It codes for CASSETKTVYNEQFF.

Here the CDR3 reads CASRTNQGASDQPQHF. DNA for the CDR3: TGTGCCAGCAGGACGAACCAGGGGGCGAGTGATCAGCCCCAGCATTTT. The chain couples TRBV27 to TRBJ1-5, with 8 bases fitting TRBD1. The trim removed 6 bases at V and 5 bases at J, leaving 12 bases unmatched. The germline gives CDR1 MNHEY, CDR2 SMNVEV (reference sequence). This CDR3 region has 16 residues.

This chain joins TRBV7-9 and TRBJ2-7; 7 positions agree with TRBD1. The CDR3 is made up of 15 amino acids. In germline, CDR1 is SEHNR, CDR2 FQNEAQ (reference sequence). The ends lost 3 bases at V and 2 bases at J; junction bases unmatched: 7. The CDR3 protein is CASSLPATGTYEQYF. As DNA, the CDR3 is TGTGCCAGCAGCTTGCCTGCGACAGGGACCTACGAGCAGTACTTC.

The V and J genes are TRBV6-6 and TRBJ1-4; D possibly corresponds to TRBD1 (5 bases). The CDR3 consists of 12 residues. The V gene's germline CDR1 is MNHNY and CDR2 SVGAGI (reference sequence). The V and J ends lost 2 bases and 7 bases respectively, with 5 bases between them. In DNA, the CDR3 is TGTGCCAGCAGTTACGGGGCTGAAAAACTGTTTTTT. Protein product: CASSYGAEKLFF.